This T cell receptor (beta chain) originates from a study of T cell repertoires in cytomegalovirus infection. Whole-study results and caveats: Ex vivo, HLA-C-restricted CMV-specific TCR beta clonotypes prevailed over the rest of the response.

TCRdb analysed the reads with MiXCR anew, one entry per CDR3 protein. The profile covers approximately 990,000 distinct CDR3 sequences, with 25% to 40% appearing a single time and around 15% taken by the ten largest. CDR1 MNHEY and CDR2 SMNVEV come from the germline V gene (reference sequence). Trimming left V 3 bases short and J 9 bases short, with 21 bases between. This CDR3 is built from 16 residues. On this clonotype: The antigen is undetermined.

The chain joins TRBV27 to TRBJ2-1, with TRBD2 as a possible D gene (7 bases). The sequence derives from a human donor in good health (CMV status not recorded). Some clones in this sample may be carry-over from other donors' samples. The specimen was cultured CD8+ T cells from PBMCs, collected from culture after CMV antigen stimulation. This CDR3 reads CASSFGQGGGLGEQFF. In nucleotides, the CDR3 is TGTGCCAGCAGTTTTGGGCAAGGGGGGGGGTTAGGTGAGCAGTTCTTC.